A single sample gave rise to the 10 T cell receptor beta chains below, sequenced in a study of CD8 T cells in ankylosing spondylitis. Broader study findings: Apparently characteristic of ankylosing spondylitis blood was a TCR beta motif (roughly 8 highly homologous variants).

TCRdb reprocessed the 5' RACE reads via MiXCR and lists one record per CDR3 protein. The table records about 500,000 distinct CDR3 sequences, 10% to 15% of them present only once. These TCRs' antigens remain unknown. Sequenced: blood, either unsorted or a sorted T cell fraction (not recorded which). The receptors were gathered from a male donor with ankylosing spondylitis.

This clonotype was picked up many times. The CDR3 DNA sequence: TGCAGCGTAGCCATAGACGGATTCAATCAGCCCCAGCATTTT. Its translation: CSVAIDGFNQPQHF. The gene calls are TRBV29-1 and TRBJ1-5; D uncertain. The V gene lost 6 bases and the J gene lost 3 bases, with 15 bases spanning the gap. Germline assignment: CDR1 SQVTM and CDR2 ANQGSEA. CDR3 length: 14 residues.

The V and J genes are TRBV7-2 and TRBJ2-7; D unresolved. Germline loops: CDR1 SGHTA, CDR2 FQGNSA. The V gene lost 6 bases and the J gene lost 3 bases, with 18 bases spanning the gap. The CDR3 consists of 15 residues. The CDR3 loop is CASSKQGDSFYEQYV. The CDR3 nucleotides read TGTGCCAGCAGTAAACAAGGAGACTCCTTCTACGAGCAGTACGTC.

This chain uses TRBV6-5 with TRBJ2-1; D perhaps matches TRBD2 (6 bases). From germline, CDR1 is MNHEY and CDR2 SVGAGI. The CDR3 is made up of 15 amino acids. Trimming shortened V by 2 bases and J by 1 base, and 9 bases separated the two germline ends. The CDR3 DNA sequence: TGTGCCAGCAGTTACAAAGGGACTTCCTACAATGAGCAGTTCTTC. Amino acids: CASSYKGTSYNEQFF.

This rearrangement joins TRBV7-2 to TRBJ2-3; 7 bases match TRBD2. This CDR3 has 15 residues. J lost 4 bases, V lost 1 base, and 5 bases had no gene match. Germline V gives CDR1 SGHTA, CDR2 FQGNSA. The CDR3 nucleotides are TGTGCCAGCAGCTTAGGAACTAGCGACGCAGATACGCAGTATTTT. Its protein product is CASSLGTSDADTQYF.

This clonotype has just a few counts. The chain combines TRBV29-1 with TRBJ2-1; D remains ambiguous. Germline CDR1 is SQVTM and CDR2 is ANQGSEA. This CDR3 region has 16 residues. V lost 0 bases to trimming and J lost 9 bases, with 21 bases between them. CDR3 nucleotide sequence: TGCAGCGTTGAAGAGGGCTGGGCTAGAAATAACGGTGAGCAGTTCTTC. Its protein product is CSVEEGWARNNGEQFF.

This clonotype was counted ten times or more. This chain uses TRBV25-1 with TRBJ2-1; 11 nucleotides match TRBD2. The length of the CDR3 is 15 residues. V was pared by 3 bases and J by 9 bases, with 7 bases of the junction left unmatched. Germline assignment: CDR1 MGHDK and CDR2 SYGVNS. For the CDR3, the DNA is TGTGCCAGCAGTGATGGGACTAGCGGATGGGGTGAGCAGTTCTTC. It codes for CASSDGTSGWGEQFF.

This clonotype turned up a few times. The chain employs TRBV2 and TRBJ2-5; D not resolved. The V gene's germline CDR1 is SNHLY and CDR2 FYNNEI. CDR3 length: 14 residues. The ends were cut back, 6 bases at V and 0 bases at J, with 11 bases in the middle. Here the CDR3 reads CASRVIRNQETQYF. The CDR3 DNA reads TGTGCCAGCAGGGTAATACGAAACCAAGAGACCCAGTACTTC.

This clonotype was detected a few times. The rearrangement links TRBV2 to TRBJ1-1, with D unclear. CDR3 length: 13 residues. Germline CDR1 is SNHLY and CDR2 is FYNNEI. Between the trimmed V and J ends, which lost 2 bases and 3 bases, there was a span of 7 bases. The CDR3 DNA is TGTGCCAGCAGTGAAAGAGGGTACACTGAAGCTTTCTTT. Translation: CASSERGYTEAFF.

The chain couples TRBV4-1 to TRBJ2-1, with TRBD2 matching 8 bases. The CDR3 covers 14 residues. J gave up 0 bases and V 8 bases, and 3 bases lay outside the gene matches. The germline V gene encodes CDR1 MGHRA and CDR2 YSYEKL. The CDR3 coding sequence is TGCGCCAGCCAGCGGGGGAGCTCCTACAATGAGCAGTTCTTC. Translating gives CASQRGSSYNEQFF.

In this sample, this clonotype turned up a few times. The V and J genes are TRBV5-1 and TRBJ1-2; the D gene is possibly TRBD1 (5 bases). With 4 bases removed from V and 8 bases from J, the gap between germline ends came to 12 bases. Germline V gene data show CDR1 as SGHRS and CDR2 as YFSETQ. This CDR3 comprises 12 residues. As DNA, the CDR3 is TGCGCCAGCAGCCCAGATCCAGGGGGCTACACCTTC. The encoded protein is CASSPDPGGYTF.